What follows is one TCR beta chain and its context. The antigen this receptor binds is unknown. No much larger clone is present one base from it, and per-base qualities are unavailable. The sample's time point, from its label and the paper: baseline before first vaccination. Vaccinee samples were obtained from the UK trials COV001 and COV002, which included a single-blind randomized controlled phase 2/3 trial of AZD1222 (ChAdOx1 nCoV-19) in healthy adults. For TCRbeta chain sequencing, PBMC samples were collected from trial participants at day 0 and at day 28 after the second dose. The junction carries 10 bases between V and J, which are trimmed by 1 base and 12 bases respectively. The CDR3 numbers 12 residues from cysteine through phenylalanine. The DNA shown is the 36-base CDR3, in frame from base 1. CDR1 and CDR2 were assigned from the germline V gene as SGHAT and FQNNGV. The data belong to a study of T cell responses to AZD1222 COVID-19 vaccine listed by TCRdb under 2021. With respect to the entire study: Because spike-specific TCR depth and breadth did not differ between the two schedules, AZD1222 recipients who got a second dose at roughly 4 weeks were pooled with those who got a second dose at roughly 12 weeks. TCR sequencing covered 230 or so trial participants: about 210 given two doses of AZD1222 and 26 given two doses of MenACWY control vaccine. Trial participants were enrolled by age into 18-55, 56-69 and 70-plus year subgroups, with roughly 160, 29 and 62 TCR-sequenced participants respectively.

The CDR3 regions of human TCRbeta chains were subjected to immunosequencing. In the original analysis: Repertoire TCRs were matched against a reference library of SARS-CoV-2-specific TCRs generated with the MIRA antigen-specificity platform. Breadth was defined as the fraction of unique TCRs that were SARS-CoV-2-associated, and depth was defined as the fraction of total T cells that were SARS-CoV-2-associated. Using the MIRA data, every spike-specific TCR was mapped to the spike region that the TCR reacted to and assigned to either a CD4 or a CD8 class. Log10-transformed breadth and depth values were compared by one-way ANOVA with Sidak's multiple comparisons tests. As stored in TCRdb, this immuneACCESS dataset retains in-frame rearrangements with V and J assigned. A fraction of the clones does not appear; measured against another copy, unresolved V genes explain less than half of the discrepancy, and the remainder lacks a known reason. V and J calls and clone size are as listed in that table; D and trimming were resolved from the DNA. This sample has some 90,000 clones in its table, and 80% to 90% of those were observed once. The ten largest account for about 8% of the sample.

Overall study outcomes, separate from this receptor: Reportedly, close to half of the unique spike-specific TCRs recognized epitopes lying outside the regions that are mutated in the B.1.351 and B.1.1.7 variants. In the small 56-69-year group, the increase in depth fell short of significance, most likely because of low power. Participants were mostly white British and included more females than males, and it was suggested by the authors that clonal diversity may have been underestimated. Conclusions about previously exposed vaccinees are limited, since just a handful of AZD1222 recipients were seropositive for SARS-CoV-2 at baseline. A significant rise in spike-specific TCR breadth and depth was observed after two AZD1222 doses relative to day 0 and relative to MenACWY recipients. CD4 TCRs associated with the vaccine covered the entire spike protein, and the dominant responses were in regions 160-218 and 743-854. Because no day 14 peak-response samples were available, the repertoires could be characterized only after the peak T cell response.

The TCR was taken from an adult in good health. The rearranged chain carries TRBV11-2 and TRBJ2-1, with the identity of the D gene unclear. This specimen was peripheral blood, taken on day 0 of AZD1222 vaccination. The CDR3 protein is CASSLAPHMQFF. At the DNA level, the sequence is TGTGCCAGCAGCTTAGCGCCCCATATGCAGTTCTTC.